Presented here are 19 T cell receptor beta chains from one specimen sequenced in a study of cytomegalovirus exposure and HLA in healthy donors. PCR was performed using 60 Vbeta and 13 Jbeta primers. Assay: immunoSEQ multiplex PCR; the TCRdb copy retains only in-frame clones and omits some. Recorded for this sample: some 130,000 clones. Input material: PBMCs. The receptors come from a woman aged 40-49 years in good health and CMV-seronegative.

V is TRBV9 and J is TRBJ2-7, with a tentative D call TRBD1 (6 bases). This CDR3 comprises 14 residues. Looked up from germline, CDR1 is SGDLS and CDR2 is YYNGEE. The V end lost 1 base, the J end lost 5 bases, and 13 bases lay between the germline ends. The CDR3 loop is CASSVSQGSHEQYF. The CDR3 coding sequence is TGTGCCAGCAGCGTATCCCAGGGGAGTCACGAGCAGTACTTC. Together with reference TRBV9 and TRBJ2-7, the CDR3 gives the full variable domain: DSGVTQTPKHLITATGQRVTLRCSPRSGDLSVYWYQQSLDQGLQFLIQYYNGEERAKGNILERFSAQQFPDLHSELNLSSLELGDSALYFCASSVSQGSHEQYFGPGTRLTVT.

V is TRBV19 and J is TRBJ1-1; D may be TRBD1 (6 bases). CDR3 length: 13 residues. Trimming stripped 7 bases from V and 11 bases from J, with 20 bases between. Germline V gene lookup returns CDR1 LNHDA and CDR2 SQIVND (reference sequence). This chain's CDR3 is CASTSLLGGRAFF. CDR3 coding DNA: TGTGCCAGTACCTCCCTTTTAGGGGGAAGGGCTTTCTTT.

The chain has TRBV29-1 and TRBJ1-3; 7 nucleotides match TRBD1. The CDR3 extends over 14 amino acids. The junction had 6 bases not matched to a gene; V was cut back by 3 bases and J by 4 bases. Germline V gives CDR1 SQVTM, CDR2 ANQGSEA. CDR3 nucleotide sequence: TGCAGCGTTGAGGGGAACAGGGGAGGAAACACCATATATTTT. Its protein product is CSVEGNRGGNTIYF.

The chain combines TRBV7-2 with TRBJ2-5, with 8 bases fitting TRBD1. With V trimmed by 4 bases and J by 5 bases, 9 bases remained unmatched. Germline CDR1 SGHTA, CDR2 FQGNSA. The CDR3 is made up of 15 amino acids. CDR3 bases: TGTGCCAGCAGCTGGGACAGGCAGACAGCCGAGACCCAGTACTTC. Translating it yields CASSWDRQTAETQYF.

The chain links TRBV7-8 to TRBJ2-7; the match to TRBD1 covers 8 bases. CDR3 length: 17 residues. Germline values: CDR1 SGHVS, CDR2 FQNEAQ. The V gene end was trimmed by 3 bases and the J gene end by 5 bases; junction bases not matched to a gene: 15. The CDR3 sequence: CASSLGSVTGVFNEQYF. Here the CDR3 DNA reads TGTGCCAGCAGCTTGGGGAGCGTGACAGGGGTTTTCAACGAGCAGTACTTC.

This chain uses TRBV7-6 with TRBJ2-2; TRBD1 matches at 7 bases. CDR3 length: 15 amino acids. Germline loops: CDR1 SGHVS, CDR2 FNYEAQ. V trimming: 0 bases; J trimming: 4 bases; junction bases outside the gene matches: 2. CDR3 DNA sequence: TGTGCCAGCAGCTTAGCGGGACAGTTCACCGGGGAGCTGTTTTTT. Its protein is CASSLAGQFTGELFF.

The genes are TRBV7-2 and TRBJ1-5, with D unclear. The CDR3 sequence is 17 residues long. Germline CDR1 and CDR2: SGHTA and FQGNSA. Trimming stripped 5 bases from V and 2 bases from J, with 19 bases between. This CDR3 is CASSPRNPRVGNQPQHF. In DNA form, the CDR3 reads TGTGCCAGCAGCCCAAGAAACCCACGGGTTGGCAATCAGCCCCAGCATTTT.

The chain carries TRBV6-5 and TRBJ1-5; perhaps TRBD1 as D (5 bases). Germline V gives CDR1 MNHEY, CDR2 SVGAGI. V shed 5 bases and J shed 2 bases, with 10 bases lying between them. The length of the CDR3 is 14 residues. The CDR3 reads CASSRQLGNQPQHF. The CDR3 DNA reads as TGTGCCAGCAGTAGACAGTTGGGCAATCAGCCCCAGCATTTT.

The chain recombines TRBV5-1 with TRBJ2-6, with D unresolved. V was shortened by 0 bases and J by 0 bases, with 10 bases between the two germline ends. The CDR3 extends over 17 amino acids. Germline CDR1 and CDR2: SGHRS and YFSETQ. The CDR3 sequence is CASSLGQTSSGANVLTF. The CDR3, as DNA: TGCGCCAGCAGCTTGGGTCAGACAAGCTCTGGGGCCAACGTCCTGACTTTC.

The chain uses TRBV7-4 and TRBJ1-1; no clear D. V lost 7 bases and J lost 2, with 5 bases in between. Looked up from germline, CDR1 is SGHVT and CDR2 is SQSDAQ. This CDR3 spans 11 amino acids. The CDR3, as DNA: TGTGCCAGCACCAATAACACTGAAGCTTTCTTT. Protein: CASTNNTEAFF. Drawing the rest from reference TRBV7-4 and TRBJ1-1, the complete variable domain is GAGVSQSPRYKVAKRGRDVALRCDSISGHVTLYWYRQTLGQGSEVLTYSQSDAQRDKSGRPSGRFSAERPERSVSTLKIQRTEQGDSAVYLCASTNNTEAFFGQGTRLTVV.

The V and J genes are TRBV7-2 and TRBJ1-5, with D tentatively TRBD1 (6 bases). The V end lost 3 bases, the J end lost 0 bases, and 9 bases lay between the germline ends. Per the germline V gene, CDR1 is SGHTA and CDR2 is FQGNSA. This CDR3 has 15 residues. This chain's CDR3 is CASSLDSGSNQPQHF. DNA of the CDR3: TGTGCCAGCAGCTTGGACAGCGGTAGCAATCAGCCCCAGCATTTT.

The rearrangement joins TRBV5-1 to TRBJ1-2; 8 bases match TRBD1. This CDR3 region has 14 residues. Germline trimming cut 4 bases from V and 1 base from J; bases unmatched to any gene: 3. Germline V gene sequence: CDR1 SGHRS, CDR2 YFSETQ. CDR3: CASSVDRGNYGYTF. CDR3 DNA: TGCGCCAGCAGCGTTGACAGGGGTAACTATGGCTACACCTTC. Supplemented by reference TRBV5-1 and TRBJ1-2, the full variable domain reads KAGVTQTPRYLIKTRGQQVTLSCSPISGHRSVSWYQQTPGQGLQFLFEYFSETQRNKGNFPGRFSGRQFSNSRSEMNVSTLELGDSALYLCASSVDRGNYGYTFGSGTRLTVV.

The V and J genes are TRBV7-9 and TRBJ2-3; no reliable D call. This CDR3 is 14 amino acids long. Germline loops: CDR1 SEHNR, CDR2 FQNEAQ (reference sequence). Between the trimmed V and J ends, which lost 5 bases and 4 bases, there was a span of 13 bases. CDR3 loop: CASSTREIPDTQYF. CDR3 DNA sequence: TGTGCCAGCAGCACGCGTGAAATTCCAGATACGCAGTATTTT.

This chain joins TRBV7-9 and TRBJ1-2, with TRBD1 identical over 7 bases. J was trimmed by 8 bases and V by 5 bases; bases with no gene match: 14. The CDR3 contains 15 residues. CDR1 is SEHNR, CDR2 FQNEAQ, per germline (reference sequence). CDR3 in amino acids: CASSLMGQRGIGYTF. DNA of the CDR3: TGTGCCAGCAGCCTAATGGGACAGAGGGGGATCGGCTACACCTTC.

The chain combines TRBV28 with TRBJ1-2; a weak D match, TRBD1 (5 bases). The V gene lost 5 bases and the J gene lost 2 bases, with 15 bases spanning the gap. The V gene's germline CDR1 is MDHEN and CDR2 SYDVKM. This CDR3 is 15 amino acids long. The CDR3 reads CASSLGGARNYGYTF. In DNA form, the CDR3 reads TGTGCCAGCAGTCTGGGAGGGGCAAGAAACTATGGCTACACCTTC.

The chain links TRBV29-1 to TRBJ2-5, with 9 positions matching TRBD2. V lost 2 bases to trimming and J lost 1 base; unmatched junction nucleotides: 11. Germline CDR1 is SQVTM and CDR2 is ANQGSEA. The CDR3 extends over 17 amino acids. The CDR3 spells CSVELARGSGGQETQYF. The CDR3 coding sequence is TGCAGCGTTGAATTGGCCCGAGGTAGCGGGGGCCAAGAGACCCAGTACTTC.

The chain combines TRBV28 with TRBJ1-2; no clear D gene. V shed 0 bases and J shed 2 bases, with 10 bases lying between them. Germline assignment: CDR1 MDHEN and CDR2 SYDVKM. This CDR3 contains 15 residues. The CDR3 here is CASSLWSLPNYGYTF. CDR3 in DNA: TGTGCCAGCAGTTTATGGAGTCTACCCAACTATGGCTACACCTTC.

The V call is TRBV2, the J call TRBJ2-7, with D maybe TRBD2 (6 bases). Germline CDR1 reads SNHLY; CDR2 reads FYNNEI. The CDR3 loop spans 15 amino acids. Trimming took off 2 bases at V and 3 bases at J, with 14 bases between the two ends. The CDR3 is CASSERREPNYEQYF. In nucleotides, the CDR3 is TGTGCCAGCAGTGAACGTCGGGAGCCCAACTACGAGCAGTACTTC. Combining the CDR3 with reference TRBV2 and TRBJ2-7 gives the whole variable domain EPEVTQTPSHQVTQMGQEVILRCVPISNHLYFYWYRQILGQKVEFLVSFYNNEISEKSEIFDDQFSVERPDGSNFTLKIRSTKLEDSAMYFCASSERREPNYEQYFGPGTRLTVT.

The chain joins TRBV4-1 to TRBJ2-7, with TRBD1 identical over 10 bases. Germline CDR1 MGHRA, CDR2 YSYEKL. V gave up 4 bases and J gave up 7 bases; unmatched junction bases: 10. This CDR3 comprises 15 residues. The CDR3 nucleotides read TGCGCCAGCAGCCTCGGGACAGGGGCCGCCGGGGAGCAGTACTTC. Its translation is CASSLGTGAAGEQYF.